This T cell receptor (beta chain) came from a study of OX40 agonist ivuxolimab in advanced cancers. The overall study: The patients' treatment was ivuxolimab, an agonistic anti-OX40 (CD134) antibody. Dose-escalation cases comprised hepatocellular carcinoma, melanoma, renal cell or head and neck cancer.

Only in-frame clones appear in the TCRdb table, and some are missing; sequencing was by immunoSEQ multiplex PCR. The repertoire consists of roughly 80,000 clones, with more than 75% occurring once and the leading ten covering 2.5% to 3%. Note on this clone: The target antigen is unknown.

The CDR3 has 13 amino acids. The ends were cut back, 2 bases at V and 4 bases at J, with 8 bases in the middle. Germline CDR1 is SNHLY and CDR2 is FYNNEI. The study, taken as a whole, reports: Certain nonresponders additionally had low normalized T-cell clonal expansion. Expanded peripheral T-cell antigen specificity went undetermined.

The specimen was CD4+ or CD8+ T cells sorted from blood, collected in a trial of the OX40 agonist ivuxolimab. This clonotype originated in an adult with an advanced solid tumor such as melanoma, head and neck, liver or kidney cancer. The chain couples TRBV2 to TRBJ1-1; tentatively, D is TRBD1 (6 bases). The DNA of the CDR3 is TGTGCCAGCAGTGAAAGGGGGACCACTGAAGCTTTCTTT. This gives the protein CASSERGTTEAFF.